The clone carrying this T cell receptor beta chain appeared once. Its antigen is unidentified. Libraries were prepared by immunoSEQ multiplex PCR; TCRdb keeps only in-frame clonotypes and omits some of them. This sample carries 100,000 or so clones, over 80% of them seen once, and the ten largest clones take around 1.1%. The sample comes from a study of graft-versus-host responses after intestinal transplantation. Study conclusions and caveats: Declines in HvG clones occurring early post-transplant were associated with peak circulating GvH clone levels.

The V end lost 6 bases, the J end lost 12 bases, and 27 bases lay between the germline ends. CDR3 length equals 16 residues. CDR1 MDHEN and CDR2 SYDVKM come from the germline V gene. The sample consisted of unstimulated CD8+ T cells sorted from spleen or lymph node cells, taken before transplant. The chain couples TRBV28 to TRBJ1-5, with D possibly TRBD1 on 6 matching bases. The receptor was derived from a human donor who was the organ donor for an intestinal transplant. This chain's CDR3 is CASSFPSSGAEELQHF. The DNA for the CDR3 is TGTGCCAGCAGCTTCCCCTCCTCAGGGGCCGAAGAGCTCCAGCATTTT. The full variable domain, its missing parts supplied by reference TRBV28 and TRBJ1-5, is DVKVTQSSRYLVKRTGEKVFLECVQDMDHENMFWYRQDPGLGLRLIYFSYDVKMKEKGDIPEGYSVSREKKERFSLILESASTNQTSMYLCASSFPSSGAEELQHFGDGTRLSIL.